Shown below are 28 T cell receptor beta chains from a single sample sequenced in a study of monozygotic twins with inflammatory bowel disease. No DNA is given; TCRdb re-called the 5' RACE reads and lists each CDR3 protein once. The repertoire table contains approximately 100,000 distinct CDR3 sequences. Source material: blood. The source is a human donor with ulcerative colitis or Crohn's disease, or a healthy co-twin of an affected twin (not recorded which).

The chain combines TRBV27 with TRBJ2-7. CDR3 length equals 12 residues. Germline assignment: CDR1 MNHEY and CDR2 SMNVEV (reference sequence). The CDR3: CASRGMDYEQYF.

The chain carries TRBV18 and TRBJ2-2; TCRdb designates TRBD1, a call that cannot be tested without DNA. This CDR3 region has 15 residues. Germline V gene lookup returns CDR1 KGHSH and CDR2 LQKENI. CDR3: CASSPGVPSTGELFF.

The chain employs TRBV5-1 and TRBJ2-1; TCRdb designates TRBD1, a call that cannot be tested without DNA. The CDR3 is made up of 17 amino acids. Germline loops: CDR1 SGHRS, CDR2 YFSETQ. CDR3 protein: CASSLHPQTASYNEQFF.

The chain recombines TRBV7-2 with TRBJ2-1; absent DNA, TCRdb's TRBD1 call cannot be checked. The CDR3 length is 12 residues. Germline CDR1 is SGHTA and CDR2 is FQGNSA. The CDR3 sequence: CAKAGLGNEQFF.

In terms of frequency, this clonotype is medium-sized. The chain couples TRBV5-6 to TRBJ2-1; TCRdb reports TRBD1, a call that lacks DNA to check it against. Germline loops: CDR1 SGHDT, CDR2 YYEEEE. The CDR3 sequence is 13 residues long. The CDR3 loop is CASSFGTINEQFF.

This rearrangement joins TRBV6-1 to TRBJ2-3; the TCRdb call, TRBD1, lacks DNA for checking. Germline V gene lookup returns CDR1 MNHNS and CDR2 SASEGT. The CDR3 runs 13 residues. This CDR3 reads CASEGGSTDTQYF.

V gene TRBV11-2 combines with J gene TRBJ1-2; lacking DNA, the TRBD1 call made by TCRdb goes unchecked. The CDR3 is 14 amino acids. Germline V CDR1 and CDR2: SGHAT, FQNNGV. CDR3: CASSYGTGSRGYTF.

CDR3 residues: CASSLGTQGSEQYF. The chain is built from TRBV5-1 and TRBJ2-7. Germline CDR1 and CDR2: SGHRS and YFSETQ. This CDR3 comprises 14 residues.

This chain connects TRBV3-1 to TRBJ2-7; as DNA is missing, the TRBD1 call by TCRdb cannot be tested. This CDR3 comprises 16 residues. Looked up from germline, CDR1 is LGHDT and CDR2 is YNNKEL (reference sequence). CDR3 protein: CASSQRGRGAASEQYF.

The rearrangement joins TRBV28 to TRBJ1-1. Germline CDR1 MDHEN, CDR2 SYDVKM. The CDR3 has 12 residues. CDR3 residues: CASSLLLGEAFF.

The J gene is TRBJ2-7, the V gene TRBV6-2 or TRBV6-3; with no DNA, the TCRdb D assignment of TRBD1 cannot be verified. The germline gives CDR1 MNHEY, CDR2 SVGEGT. The CDR3 is 12 residues long. CDR3 sequence reads: CASTLPHYEQYF.

The chain employs TRBV20-1 and TRBJ1-4. The germline CDR1 and CDR2 sequences are DFQATT and SNEGSKA (reference sequence). CDR3 length: 14 residues. The CDR3 loop reads CSAREGTGYEKLFF.

This chain connects TRBV12-3 or TRBV12-4 to TRBJ2-3; TCRdb selects TRBD2, and the lack of DNA leaves this call unchecked. The length of the CDR3 is 12 residues. The chain's CDR3 is CASRLVGVTQYF.

The chain recombines TRBV10-3 with TRBJ1-2; the D gene TCRdb calls, TRBD1, cannot be checked with no DNA. Germline V lookup: CDR1 ENHRY, CDR2 SYGVKD. The CDR3 covers 12 residues. The CDR3 loop is CAITGTAEGYTF.

V gene TRBV20-1 combines with J gene TRBJ2-5. CDR3 length: 14 amino acids. CDR1 is DFQATT, CDR2 SNEGSKA, per germline (reference sequence). CDR3 region: CSARSGTIQETQYF.

The chain joins TRBV30 to TRBJ1-2. The CDR3 sequence is 13 residues long. Germline assignment: CDR1 GTSNPN and CDR2 SVGIG (reference sequence). The CDR3 region is CAWYTGLNYGYTF.

The J gene is TRBJ1-2, the V gene TRBV14; TCRdb lists TRBD1, though no DNA is available to test this call. The CDR3 runs to 13 residues. Germline V gene sequence: CDR1 SGHDN, CDR2 FVKESK. Here the CDR3 reads CASSQTGRTGYTF. Variable domain in full (rest from reference TRBV14 and TRBJ1-2): EAGVTQFPSHSVIEKGQTVTLRCDPISGHDNLYWYRRVMGKEIKFLLHFVKESKQDESGMPNNRFLAERTGGTYSTLKVQPAELEDSGVYFCASSQTGRTGYTFGSGTRLTVV.

This chain joins TRBV29-1 and TRBJ2-2. Germline CDR1 is SQVTM and CDR2 is ANQGSEA. This CDR3 contains 14 residues. CDR3 amino acids: CSVGWGAGTGELFF.

This sequence joins TRBV6-6 and TRBJ1-2. Germline assignment: CDR1 MNHNY and CDR2 SVGAGI (reference sequence). The CDR3 sequence is 12 residues long. The CDR3 sequence is CASSQTDYGYTF.

The chain has TRBV5-1 and TRBJ2-5. Germline assignment: CDR1 SGHRS and CDR2 YFSETQ. The CDR3 length is 14 residues. CDR3 in amino acids: CASSLVGVQETQYF. Drawing the rest from reference TRBV5-1 and TRBJ2-5, the complete variable domain is KAGVTQTPRYLIKTRGQQVTLSCSPISGHRSVSWYQQTPGQGLQFLFEYFSETQRNKGNFPGRFSGRQFSNSRSEMNVSTLELGDSALYLCASSLVGVQETQYFGPGTRLLVL.

J is TRBJ2-1 and V is TRBV5-1. The CDR3 length is 12 residues. Germline loops: CDR1 SGHRS, CDR2 YFSETQ. The CDR3 is CASSLGRDEQFF.

The chain uses TRBV6-2 or TRBV6-3 and TRBJ1-1; TCRdb names TRBD1, which stays unverified in the absence of DNA. Germline V CDR1 and CDR2: MNHEY, SVGEGT. This CDR3 comprises 15 residues. CDR3 in amino acids: CASSRPGHPNTEAFF.

The chain employs TRBV9 and TRBJ2-1; TCRdb's D gene call, TRBD1, goes unchecked for lack of DNA. Germline CDR1 reads SGDLS; CDR2 reads YYNGEE. This CDR3 spans 15 amino acids. CDR3 residues: CASSVGPGAYNEQFF.

The genes are TRBV20-1 and TRBJ2-1. Germline values: CDR1 DFQATT, CDR2 SNEGSKA (reference sequence). The CDR3 contains 11 residues. The CDR3 reads CSAPVAVGQFF.

This chain uses TRBV20-1 with TRBJ1-1. Per germline, CDR1 DFQATT and CDR2 SNEGSKA (reference sequence). The CDR3 length is 12 residues. The CDR3 protein is CSGTDRNTEAFF.

The chain recombines TRBV18 with TRBJ2-7. The CDR3 is made up of 13 amino acids. Germline V gene data show CDR1 as KGHSH and CDR2 as LQKENI. This CDR3 is CASSPTPDGEQYF.

This chain connects TRBV20-1 to TRBJ2-7; there is no DNA to check the TCRdb D call of TRBD2. The germline CDR1 and CDR2 sequences are DFQATT and SNEGSKA (reference sequence). This CDR3 region has 16 residues. The CDR3 here is CSASAFLAGAIYEQYF.

This chain links TRBV12-3 or TRBV12-4 with TRBJ2-1; lacking DNA, the TRBD1 call made by TCRdb goes unchecked. The CDR3 is made up of 12 amino acids. The CDR3 is CASSFDRPYQFF.